One and the same sample provided the 13 T cell receptor beta chains below, sequenced in a study of shared clonotypes between healthy human individuals. Profiling relied on immunoSEQ multiplex PCR, and the TCRdb table lists in-frame clones only, not all of them. The data show 1,500,000 or so clones, about 96% seen once. Sequenced: naive CD4+ T cells sorted from blood. The subset is: CD45RA+ positively selected. The source of these receptors is a man younger than 45 in good health.

V and J are TRBV18 and TRBJ2-3; a possible D gene is TRBD1 (6 bases). Between the trimmed V and J ends, which lost 4 bases and 2 bases, there was a span of 16 bases. The CDR3 sequence is 16 residues long. Germline V gene sequence: CDR1 KGHSH, CDR2 LQKENI. The CDR3 DNA follows: TGTGCCAGCTCACTCGGGTCAGGGGCCCCCACAGATACGCAGTATTTT. Protein product: CASSLGSGAPTDTQYF. Variable domain in full (rest from reference TRBV18 and TRBJ2-3): NAGVMQNPRHLVRRRGQEARLRCSPMKGHSHVYWYRQLPEEGLKFMVYLQKENIIDESGMPKERFSAEFPKEGPSILRIQQVVRGDSAAYFCASSLGSGAPTDTQYFGPGTRLTVL.

This sequence joins TRBV28 and TRBJ2-3; 12 nucleotides match TRBD2. The CDR3 totals 17 residues. V lost 2 bases, J lost 5 bases, and 8 bases stayed unmatched. Germline values: CDR1 MDHEN, CDR2 SYDVKM. The CDR3 DNA sequence: TGTGCCAGCAGTTTAGTGGCTAGCGGGAGGGAGGGAGATACGCAGTATTTT. The encoded protein is CASSLVASGREGDTQYF. Supplemented by reference TRBV28 and TRBJ2-3, the full variable domain reads DVKVTQSSRYLVKRTGEKVFLECVQDMDHENMFWYRQDPGLGLRLIYFSYDVKMKEKGDIPEGYSVSREKKERFSLILESASTNQTSMYLCASSLVASGREGDTQYFGPGTRLTVL.

This clone has a single count. V gene TRBV29-1 combines with J gene TRBJ2-5; possible D gene TRBD1, 5 bases. The CDR3 runs 13 residues. V lost 4 bases and J 3 bases, leaving 12 bases between the germline ends. Germline CDR1 reads SQVTM; CDR2 reads ANQGSEA. In DNA, the CDR3 is TGCAGCGTTGGCTTGAGACAGAAAGAGACCCAGTACTTC. Its translation is CSVGLRQKETQYF. The complete variable domain, with remaining parts taken from reference TRBV29-1 and TRBJ2-5, reads SAVISQKPSRDICQRGTSLTIQCQVDSQVTMMFWYRQQPGQSLTLIATANQGSEATYESGFVIDKFPISRPNLTFSTLTVSNMSPEDSSIYLCSVGLRQKETQYFGPGTRLLVL.

The chain is built from TRBV28 and TRBJ1-4; no clear D gene. The CDR3 length is 16 residues. The V end was cut by 1 base, the J end by 0 bases, with 9 bases between. In germline, CDR1 is MDHEN, CDR2 SYDVKM. Here the CDR3 reads CASSLLVPATNEKLFF. CDR3 nucleotide sequence: TGTGCCAGCAGTTTATTGGTCCCTGCAACTAATGAAAAACTGTTTTTT.

This clone was recorded once. The chain is built from TRBV19 and TRBJ2-7; D possibly matches TRBD1 or TRBD2 (5 bases each). CDR1 LNHDA and CDR2 SQIVND come from the germline V gene (reference sequence). V lost 3 bases and J lost 4, with 10 bases in between. The length of the CDR3 is 13 residues. This chain's CDR3 is CASSITWGYEQYF. In DNA, the CDR3 is TGTGCCAGTAGTATTACGTGGGGGTACGAGCAGTACTTC.

This chain uses TRBV6-1 with TRBJ1-5; D possibly corresponds to TRBD1 (6 bases). Germline CDR1 and CDR2: MNHNS and SASEGT. Trimming took 5 bases from V and 3 from J, leaving 11 bases between them. The CDR3 is made up of 14 amino acids. Written as DNA, the CDR3 is TGTGCCAGCAGTATAAGACAGGTCAATCAGCCCCAGCATTTT. It is translated as CASSIRQVNQPQHF.

The V gene is TRBV19, the J gene TRBJ2-5, with a possible D match to TRBD2 (5 bases). Trimming left V 3 bases short and J 2 bases short, with 13 bases between. CDR1 and CDR2 (germline): LNHDA, SQIVND (reference sequence). The CDR3 is 15 amino acids. CDR3 protein: CASSINPPGQETQYF. The CDR3 DNA reads as TGTGCCAGTAGTATCAACCCCCCGGGGCAAGAGACCCAGTACTTC.

This clone was seen more than once but under ten times. V gene TRBV28 combines with J gene TRBJ1-2; unclear D gene. The germline CDR1 and CDR2 sequences are MDHEN and SYDVKM. The CDR3 has 16 amino acids. With 7 bases removed from V and 0 bases from J, the gap between germline ends came to 18 bases. The CDR3 is CASTRQGLVANYGYTF. The CDR3 DNA reads TGTGCCAGCACACGACAAGGCCTAGTAGCTAACTATGGCTACACCTTC.

In this sample, this clone turned up once. This chain links TRBV14 with TRBJ1-1; TRBD1 matches 8 bases. The CDR3 consists of 14 residues. Germline-derived CDR1 and CDR2 are SGHDN and FVKESK. Trimming removed 4 bases from V and 5 bases from J; junction bases left unmatched: 6. CDR3 sequence: CASSRGQGKTEAFF. CDR3 nucleotides: TGTGCCAGCAGCCGCGGACAGGGCAAGACTGAAGCTTTCTTT.

CDR3 bases: TGTGCCAGCAACGTCGACGGGACCCAAGAGACCCAGTACTTC. This gives the protein CASNVDGTQETQYF. The chain employs TRBV5-6 and TRBJ2-5; tentatively, D is TRBD1 or TRBD2 (5 bases each). This CDR3 comprises 14 residues. With 6 bases removed from V and 1 base from J, the gap between germline ends came to 13 bases. Per germline, CDR1 SGHDT and CDR2 YYEEEE. Complete variable domain (other parts from reference TRBV5-6 and TRBJ2-5): DAGVTQSPTHLIKTRGQQVTLRCSPKSGHDTVSWYQQALGQGPQFIFQYYEEEERQRGNFPDRFSGHQFPNYSSELNVNALLLGDSALYLCASNVDGTQETQYFGPGTRLLVL.

A single count supports this clone. This chain links TRBV28 with TRBJ2-6; 7 bases are shared with TRBD1. The CDR3 length is 18 residues. Germline CDR1 is MDHEN and CDR2 is SYDVKM. J was trimmed by 0 bases and V by 6 bases; bases with no gene match: 11. DNA of the CDR3: TGTGCCAGCAGCCCCTCAAGGGGGCCCTTCTCTGGGGCCAACGTCCTGACTTTC. As protein: CASSPSRGPFSGANVLTF.

The chain couples TRBV19 to TRBJ2-3, with TRBD2 identical over 10 bases. Per germline, CDR1 LNHDA and CDR2 SQIVND (reference sequence). CDR3 length: 17 residues. The ends lost 6 bases at V and 0 bases at J; junction bases unmatched: 9. CDR3 loop: CASSRRSSGGSTDTQYF. DNA of the CDR3: TGTGCCAGTAGCCGAAGATCTAGCGGGGGAAGCACAGATACGCAGTATTTT.

The rearrangement links TRBV9 to TRBJ2-5, with TRBD2 matching 11 bases. V lost 1 base to trimming and J lost 4 bases; unmatched junction nucleotides: 3. The length of the CDR3 is 15 residues. CDR1 and CDR2 from the germline V gene are SGDLS and YYNGEE. The CDR3 here is CASSVSGLAGETQYF. In nucleotides, the CDR3 is TGTGCCAGCAGCGTATCCGGACTAGCGGGAGAGACCCAGTACTTC.